One and the same sample provided the 14 T cell receptor beta chains below, sequenced in a study of glioma-infiltrating T cells after dendritic cell vaccination. Data came from immunoSEQ multiplex PCR; TCRdb stores just in-frame clones and leaves some out. The table includes about 92,000 clones, more than 75% detected once. The starting material was blood, obtained before dendritic cell vaccination. These receptors were taken from a human donor with glioblastoma.

A note on this clone: Other DNA sequences in the sample encode the same CDR3. This rearrangement joins TRBV5-1 to TRBJ1-2, with 9 bases fitting TRBD1. The germline V gene has CDR1 SGHRS and CDR2 YFSETQ. The CDR3 extends over 16 amino acids. With V trimmed by 4 bases and J by 4 bases, 11 bases remained unmatched. CDR3 coding DNA: TGCGCCAGCAGCATACCGACAGGGGGGCAAGGCTATGGCTACACCTTC. The encoded protein is CASSIPTGGQGYGYTF.

This sequence joins TRBV25-1 and TRBJ1-2, with 7 bases that match TRBD1. The germline CDR1 and CDR2 sequences are MGHDK and SYGVNS. V was clipped by 1 base and J by 4 bases; unmatched bases: 6. The CDR3 has 15 residues. The CDR3 sequence is CASSESGQEVYGYTF. For the CDR3, the DNA is TGTGCCAGCAGTGAATCTGGACAGGAGGTCTATGGCTACACCTTC.

In this sample, this clone turned up once. The chain has TRBV5-1 and TRBJ1-6, with TRBD1 identical over 11 bases. Germline CDR1 and CDR2: SGHRS and YFSETQ. V was clipped by 3 bases and J by 11 bases; unmatched bases: 10. The CDR3 spans 16 residues. The CDR3 region is CASSSGQGAVSAPLHF. Here the CDR3 DNA reads TGCGCCAGCAGCTCTGGACAGGGGGCTGTTTCGGCACCCCTCCACTTT.

The V and J genes are TRBV6-5 and TRBJ2-7, with 8 positions matching TRBD1. CDR1 and CDR2 from the germline V gene are MNHEY and SVGAGI. The V segment lost 6 bases and the J segment 0 bases; nucleotides outside the gene matches: 7. This CDR3 region has 15 residues. CDR3 loop: CASSWTGQSSYEQYF. In DNA form, the CDR3 reads TGTGCCAGCAGCTGGACAGGGCAGAGCTCCTACGAGCAGTACTTC.

The chain recombines TRBV7-8 with TRBJ2-7, with 10 bases aligning to TRBD1. Germline V lookup: CDR1 SGHVS, CDR2 FQNEAQ. The CDR3 has 14 residues. V lost 7 bases, J lost 6 bases, and 9 bases stayed unmatched. The CDR3 region has the DNA TGTGCCAGCACCCTGGGACAGGGGTTCGGCGAGCAGTACTTC. Amino acids: CASTLGQGFGEQYF.

The gene calls are TRBV4-1 and TRBJ2-5; D might be TRBD2 (7 bases). The CDR3 contains 18 residues. Germline V CDR1 and CDR2: MGHRA, YSYEKL. Trimming cost V 4 bases and J 0 bases, with 21 bases left between them. The CDR3 here is CASSPLGEGGRYQETQYF. The CDR3, as DNA: TGCGCCAGCAGCCCACTCGGGGAGGGGGGGCGGTACCAAGAGACCCAGTACTTC.

V gene TRBV29-1 combines with J gene TRBJ2-2; possible D gene TRBD2, 5 bases. The CDR3 totals 13 residues. Germline lookup yields CDR1 SQVTM and CDR2 ANQGSEA. V dropped 4 bases and J dropped 4 bases, with 10 bases sitting between them. CDR3 nucleotides: TGCAGCGTTGCCGAGGGCTTCACCGGGGAGCTGTTTTTT. Encoded protein: CSVAEGFTGELFF.

The DNA for the CDR3 is TGTGCCAGCAGCCTCGACCGGGGAAGATCTAACTATGGCTACACCTTC. This sequence encodes CASSLDRGRSNYGYTF. The chain combines TRBV14 with TRBJ1-2, with D uncertain. The CDR3 loop spans 16 amino acids. Trimming stripped 4 bases from V and 0 bases from J, with 15 bases between. From germline, CDR1 is SGHDN and CDR2 FVKESK.

The chain joins TRBV27 to TRBJ1-2; TRBD1 might be the D (5 bases). V was clipped by 3 bases and J by 0 bases, with 11 bases between them. Germline V CDR1 and CDR2: MNHEY, SMNVEV (reference sequence). This CDR3 is 15 amino acids long. The CDR3 DNA sequence: TGTGCCAGCAGTTTCGGACCGGGGGCTAACTATGGCTACACCTTC. The encoded protein is CASSFGPGANYGYTF.

The chain employs TRBV2 and TRBJ1-5; 9 bases match TRBD1. Germline CDR1 reads SNHLY; CDR2 reads FYNNEI. Trimming cost V 6 bases and J 1 base; bases outside gene matches: 13. The CDR3 length is 18 residues. The CDR3 nucleotides are TGTGCCAGCAGCGTCCCGGGACAGGGTAGTTGGAGCAATCAGCCCCAGCATTTT. It codes for CASSVPGQGSWSNQPQHF.

The rearrangement joins TRBV9 to TRBJ2-3; 9 nucleotides line up with TRBD1. V trimming: 4 bases; J trimming: 0 bases; junction bases outside the gene matches: 9. The length of the CDR3 is 17 residues. Germline CDR1 SGDLS, CDR2 YYNGEE. CDR3 DNA: TGTGCCAGCAGCTTGCTGGACAGGGGAGATAGCACAGATACGCAGTATTTT. Its translation is CASSLLDRGDSTDTQYF.

This clone showed up just a few times. The same CDR3 can be traced to other DNA sequences in this sample. The chain carries TRBV4-1 and TRBJ2-3; 12 bases are a match to TRBD2. The V gene's germline CDR1 is MGHRA and CDR2 YSYEKL. This CDR3 has 16 amino acids. V dropped 4 bases and J dropped 5; count of bases not matched to a gene: 7. The chain's CDR3 is CASSPTTSGSGDTQYF. The DNA of the CDR3 is TGCGCCAGCAGCCCCACGACTAGCGGGAGTGGAGATACGCAGTATTTT.

The chain joins TRBV19 to TRBJ2-7, with D perhaps matching TRBD1 (6 bases). The germline V gene encodes CDR1 LNHDA and CDR2 SQIVND (reference sequence). Between the trimmed V and J ends, which lost 3 bases and 0 bases, there was a span of 12 bases. This CDR3 is 15 amino acids long. The DNA for the CDR3 is TGTGCCAGTAGTATCTTCCAGGGGCCCTCCTACGAGCAGTACTTC. Amino acid sequence: CASSIFQGPSYEQYF.

The chain has TRBV13 and TRBJ2-2; no firm D call. Between the trimmed V and J ends, which lost 0 bases and 1 base, there was a span of 3 bases. The CDR3 contains 14 residues. In germline, CDR1 is PRHDT, CDR2 FYEKMQ (reference sequence). CDR3 in DNA: TGTGCCAGCAGCTTAGGACTGAACACCGGGGAGCTGTTTTTT. Protein sequence: CASSLGLNTGELFF.